The entry below describes one T cell receptor beta chain. This entry comes from a study of T cell changes during pregnancy in multiple sclerosis. The ends were cut back, 0 bases at V and 3 bases at J, with 3 bases in the middle. CDR3 length: 14 amino acids. In germline, CDR1 is SGHDN, CDR2 FVKESK. The table came from immunoSEQ multiplex PCR; TCRdb's copy has only in-frame clones and leaves some out. The sample lists fewer than 110,000 clones; 85% to 95% were seen once. This specimen was peripheral blood, taken in the third trimester of pregnancy. The TCR comes from a female donor in good health, enrolled as a control in a pregnancy study. The chain links TRBV14 to TRBJ1-6; D ambiguous. The CDR3 region is CASSQESYNSPLHF. As DNA, the CDR3 is TGTGCCAGCAGCCAAGAGAGCTATAATTCACCCCTCCACTTT. Complete variable domain (other parts from reference TRBV14 and TRBJ1-6): EAGVTQFPSHSVIEKGQTVTLRCDPISGHDNLYWYRRVMGKEIKFLLHFVKESKQDESGMPNNRFLAERTGGTYSTLKVQPAELEDSGVYFCASSQESYNSPLHFGNGTRLTVT.